Listed here are 11 T cell receptor beta chains from one sample, sequenced in a study of T-cell reconstitution after alpha-beta-depleted transplantation in children. As it was prepared, the TCRbeta library received unique molecular identifiers. MiXCR was run by TCRdb on the PCR reads, yielding one entry per CDR3 protein. The profile shows some 240,000 distinct CDR3 sequences, around 12% of them singletons. Specimen: PBMCs from the stem cell graft donor, collected from the stem cell graft. The receptor source for this set is a human donor who donated a stem cell graft to a child with acute lymphoblastic leukemia.

This clonotype appeared many times. The chain uses TRBV7-2 and TRBJ2-7, with D possibly being TRBD2 (5 bases). The V gene lost 0 bases and the J gene lost 4 bases, with 10 bases spanning the gap. CDR1 and CDR2 from the germline V gene are SGHTA and FQGNSA. The CDR3 is 14 amino acids. The CDR3 loop is CASSLAGDLYEQYF. The CDR3 DNA reads as TGTGCCAGCAGCTTAGCGGGAGACTTGTACGAGCAGTACTTC.

With regard to this clonotype: A read error is possible here, since a much larger clone lies one base away. In DNA form, the CDR3 reads TGCAGCGTTAAAGTAATCGGGACGGAGAATTCCTCTGGCTACACCTTC. This codes for CSVKVIGTENSSGYTF. The chain uses TRBV29-1 and TRBJ1-2, with TRBD1 as a possible D gene (5 bases). The CDR3 runs to 16 residues. The V and J ends lost 5 bases and 7 bases respectively, with 26 bases between them. Germline lookup yields CDR1 SQVTM and CDR2 ANQGSEA.

Details on this clonotype: Just one base apart from a much larger clone, this may be a read error. V gene TRBV28 combines with J gene TRBJ1-1; 7 positions match TRBD1. CDR3 length equals 15 residues. Germline V gives CDR1 MDHEN, CDR2 SYDVKM. V lost 7 bases to trimming and J lost 3 bases; unmatched junction nucleotides: 11. The CDR3 sequence is CASNTPRGVHTEAFF. Written as DNA, the CDR3 is TGTGCCAGCAATACCCCCAGGGGGGTGCACACTGAAGCTTTCTTT.

This clonotype was seen at least ten times. The chain couples TRBV9 to TRBJ1-6; D may be TRBD1 (5 bases). CDR3 length equals 15 residues. Looked up from germline, CDR1 is SGDLS and CDR2 is YYNGEE. Trimming took off 4 bases at V and 9 bases at J, with 17 bases between the two ends. CDR3 protein: CASSQTSDNPSPLHF. The CDR3 DNA is TGTGCCAGCAGCCAAACATCGGACAATCCTTCACCCCTCCACTTT.

The CDR3 region is CASSLRGITGELFF. The CDR3 DNA follows: TGTGCCAGCAGCTTGAGGGGGATCACCGGGGAGCTGTTTTTT. The V call is TRBV5-6, the J call TRBJ2-2; maybe TRBD1 (6 bases). CDR1 is SGHDT, CDR2 YYEEEE, per germline. Trimming left V 1 base short and J 4 bases short, with 8 bases between. CDR3 length equals 14 residues.

There are many counts of this clonotype. The genes are TRBV28 and TRBJ2-7; TRBD1 aligns across 7 bases. CDR1 is MDHEN and CDR2 is SYDVKM in the germline V gene. The CDR3 is made up of 17 amino acids. The V and J ends lost 5 bases and 4 bases, in that order; junction bases with no gene match: 17. CDR3 residues: CASSPPLRDRVAYEQYF. The CDR3 DNA reads TGTGCCAGCAGTCCCCCCCTCCGAGACAGGGTGGCGTACGAGCAGTACTTC.

The sample holds many counts of this clonotype. The rearrangement joins TRBV4-1 to TRBJ2-3; D gene uncertain. Trimming left V 0 bases short and J 1 base short, with 5 bases between. Germline CDR1 MGHRA, CDR2 YSYEKL. The CDR3 covers 14 residues. The CDR3 protein is CASSQDIGTDTQYF. CDR3 DNA sequence: TGCGCCAGCAGCCAAGATATCGGCACAGATACGCAGTATTTT.

In this sample, this clonotype turned up a few times. This chain uses TRBV6-2 or TRBV6-3 with TRBJ2-1; 9 nucleotides line up with TRBD2. The germline V gene has CDR1 MNHEY and CDR2 SVGEGT. Trimming took 4 bases from V and 8 from J; bases not matched to a gene: 21. CDR3 length: 19 residues. CDR3 bases: TGTGCCAGCAGTTCCGGTGGGGAAGCGGGGGGCCACCATACGGATGAGCAGTTCTTC. Translating gives CASSSGGEAGGHHTDEQFF.

As for this clonotype: This sequence may be a read error, since a much larger clone differs from it by one base. V gene TRBV18 combines with J gene TRBJ2-1; possible D gene TRBD1, 6 bases. CDR3 length equals 14 residues. Germline CDR1 reads KGHSH; CDR2 reads LQKENI. The chain's CDR3 is CASSPQQGMDDQFF. The CDR3 DNA reads as TGTGCCAGCTCACCACAACAGGGTATGGATGACCAGTTCTTC.

This clonotype was observed many times. The chain couples TRBV12-3 or TRBV12-4 to TRBJ1-4; tentatively, D is TRBD1 (6 bases). V was pared by 5 bases and J by 8 bases, with 18 bases between. This CDR3 is built from 15 residues. The CDR3 coding sequence is TGTGCCAGCAGTCTAAGGACAGTCAAGGGGGAAAAACTGTTTTTT. Its protein is CASSLRTVKGEKLFF.

This clonotype appeared a single time. The chain employs TRBV7-2 and TRBJ2-2; 8 positions agree with TRBD1. The CDR3 contains 19 residues. J gave up 0 bases and V 0 bases, and 9 bases lay outside the gene matches. CDR1 SGHTA and CDR2 FQGNSA come from the germline V gene. As DNA, the CDR3 is TGTGCCAGCAGCTTAGCGGGGACAGGCCCGTCATCGAACACCGGGGAGCTGTTTTTT. This sequence encodes CASSLAGTGPSSNTGELFF.